This T cell receptor (beta chain) was captured by sequencing in a study of T cells in localized non-small cell lung cancer. Study-wide findings and caveats: Higher adjacent-lung clonality was associated with shorter survival. Of the tissues analyzed, uninvolved adjacent lung showed maximal T cell clonality, greater than tumor. A median around 55 of the top 100 tumor clones appeared in adjacent lung.

Regarding this clone: Its matching antigen is unknown.

Per the germline V gene, CDR1 is SGHDT and CDR2 is YYEEEE. V shed 0 bases and J shed 0 bases, with 7 bases lying between them. The CDR3 consists of 15 residues. Using immunoSEQ multiplex PCR, the repertoire was profiled, and TCRdb retains in-frame clones only, with some absent. The sample includes under 65,000 clones, around 90% of them seen just once. Sequences were derived from peripheral blood, sampled before any cancer treatment. The chain has TRBV5-6 and TRBJ1-3; D call uncertain. The TCR sequence derives from a man aged 40 to 75 with stage I squamous cell lung carcinoma. The chain's CDR3 is CASSLGRSSGNTIYF. Written as DNA, the CDR3 is TGTGCCAGCAGCTTGGGTCGGTCCTCTGGAAACACCATATATTTT.